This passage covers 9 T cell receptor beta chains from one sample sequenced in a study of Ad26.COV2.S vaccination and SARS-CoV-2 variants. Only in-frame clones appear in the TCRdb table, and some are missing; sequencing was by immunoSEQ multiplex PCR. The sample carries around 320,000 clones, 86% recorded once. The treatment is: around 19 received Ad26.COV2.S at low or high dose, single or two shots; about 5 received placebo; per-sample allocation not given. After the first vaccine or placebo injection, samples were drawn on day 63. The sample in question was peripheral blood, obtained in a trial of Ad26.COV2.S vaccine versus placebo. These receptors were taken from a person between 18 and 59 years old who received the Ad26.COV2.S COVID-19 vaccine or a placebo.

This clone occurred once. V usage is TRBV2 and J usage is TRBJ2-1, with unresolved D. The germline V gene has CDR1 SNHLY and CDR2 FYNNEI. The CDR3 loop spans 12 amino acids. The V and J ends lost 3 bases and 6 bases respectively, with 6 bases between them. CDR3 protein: CASSEDLNEQFF. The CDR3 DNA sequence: TGTGCCAGCAGTGAGGACCTCAATGAGCAGTTCTTC.

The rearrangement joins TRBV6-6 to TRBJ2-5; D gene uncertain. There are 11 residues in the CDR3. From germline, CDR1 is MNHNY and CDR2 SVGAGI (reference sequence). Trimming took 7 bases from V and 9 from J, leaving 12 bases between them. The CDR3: CASTLKQAQYF. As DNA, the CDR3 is TGTGCCAGCACCCTAAAGCAAGCCCAGTACTTC.

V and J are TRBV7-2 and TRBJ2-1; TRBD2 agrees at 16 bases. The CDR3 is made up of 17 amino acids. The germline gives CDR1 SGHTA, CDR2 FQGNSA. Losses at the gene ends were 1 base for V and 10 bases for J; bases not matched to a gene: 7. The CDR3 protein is CASSLEGTSGGAGEQFF. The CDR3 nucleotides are TGTGCCAGCAGCTTAGAGGGGACTAGCGGGGGGGCCGGAGAGCAGTTCTTC. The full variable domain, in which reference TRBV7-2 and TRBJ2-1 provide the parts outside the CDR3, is GAGVSQSPSNKVTEKGKDVELRCDPISGHTALYWYRQSLGQGLEFLIYFQGNSAPDKSGLPSDRFSAERTGGSVSTLTIQRTQQEDSAVYLCASSLEGTSGGAGEQFFGPGTRLTVL.

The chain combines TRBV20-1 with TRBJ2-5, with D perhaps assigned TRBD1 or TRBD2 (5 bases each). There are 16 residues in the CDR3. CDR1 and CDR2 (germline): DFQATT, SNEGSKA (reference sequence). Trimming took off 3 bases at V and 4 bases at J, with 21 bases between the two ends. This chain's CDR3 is CSASNPRDRRGETQYF. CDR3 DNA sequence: TGCAGTGCTAGTAACCCCCGGGACCGTCGGGGAGAGACCCAGTACTTC.

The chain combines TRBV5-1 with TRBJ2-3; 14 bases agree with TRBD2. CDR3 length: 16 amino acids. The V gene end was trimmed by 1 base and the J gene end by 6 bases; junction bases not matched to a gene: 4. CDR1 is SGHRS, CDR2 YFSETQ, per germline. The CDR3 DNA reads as TGCGCCAGCAGCTTGCCGACTAGCGGGGGGGCGGATACGCAGTATTTT. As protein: CASSLPTSGGADTQYF.

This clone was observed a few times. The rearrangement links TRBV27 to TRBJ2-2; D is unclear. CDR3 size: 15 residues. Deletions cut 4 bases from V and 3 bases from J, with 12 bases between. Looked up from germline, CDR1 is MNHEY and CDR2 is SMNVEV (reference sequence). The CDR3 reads CASSSLLADTGELFF. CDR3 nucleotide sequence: TGTGCCAGCAGTTCCCTCTTGGCGGACACCGGGGAGCTGTTTTTT.

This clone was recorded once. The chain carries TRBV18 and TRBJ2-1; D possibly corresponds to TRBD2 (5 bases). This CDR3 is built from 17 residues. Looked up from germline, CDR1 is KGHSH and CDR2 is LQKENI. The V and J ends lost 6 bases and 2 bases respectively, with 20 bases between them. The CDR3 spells CASSREVTGSAYNEQFF. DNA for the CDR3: TGTGCCAGCTCCCGAGAGGTGACTGGGAGCGCCTACAATGAGCAGTTCTTC.

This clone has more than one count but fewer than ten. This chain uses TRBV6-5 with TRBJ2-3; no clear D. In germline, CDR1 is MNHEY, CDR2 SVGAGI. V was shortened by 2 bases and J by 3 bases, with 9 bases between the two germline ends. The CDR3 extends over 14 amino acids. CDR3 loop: CASSYALGTDTQYF. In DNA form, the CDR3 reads TGTGCCAGCAGTTACGCCCTCGGGACAGATACGCAGTATTTT.

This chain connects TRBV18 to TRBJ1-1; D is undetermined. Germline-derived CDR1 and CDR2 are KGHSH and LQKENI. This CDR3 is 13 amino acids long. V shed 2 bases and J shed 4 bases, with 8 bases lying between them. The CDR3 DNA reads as TGTGCCAGCTCACCAGAGCTGCGCACTGAAGCTTTCTTT. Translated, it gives CASSPELRTEAFF.